Each of the 4 T cell receptor beta chains below was sequenced from the same sample in a study of glioma-infiltrating T cells. Amplification of TCR alpha and beta CDR3 regions from RNA used iRepertoire nested multiplex PCR. TCRdb re-called the multiplex PCR reads with MiXCR, one entry per CDR3 protein. The sample records roughly 200,000 distinct CDR3 sequences, around 40% being singletons. Sequenced: glioma tissue, nonneoplastic brain tissue, or PBMCs (not recorded which). The receptor set was obtained from a human donor with low-grade glioma or glioblastoma, undergoing nonglioma brain surgery, or in good health (not recorded which).

This clonotype was seen more than once but under ten times. V and J are TRBV28 and TRBJ2-5, with D maybe TRBD2 (6 bases). This CDR3 spans 14 amino acids. V lost 2 bases and J 3 bases, leaving 10 bases between the germline ends. Germline assignment: CDR1 MDHEN and CDR2 SYDVKM. The chain's CDR3 is CASSLLRGKETQYF. The CDR3 DNA is TGTGCCAGCAGTTTACTACGGGGGAAAGAGACCCAGTACTTC.

This clonotype was counted many times. The V call is TRBV20-1, the J call TRBJ2-7; D is uncertain. In germline, CDR1 is DFQATT, CDR2 SNEGSKA (reference sequence). V lost 3 bases, J lost 5 bases, and 11 bases lay in between. CDR3 size: 12 residues. The CDR3 nucleotides read TGCAGTGCTAGGGATCTCTGGAACGAGCAGTACTTC. As protein: CSARDLWNEQYF.

Note on this clonotype: A much more abundant neighbour one base away suggests this may be a read error. This sequence joins TRBV7-2 and TRBJ2-2; D remains ambiguous. The CDR3 has 14 residues. The germline CDR1 and CDR2 sequences are SGHTA and FQGNSA. CDR3 DNA sequence: TGTTCCAGCAGCTTAGTTTCTGACACCGGGGAGCTGTTTTTT. Residues: CSSSLVSDTGELFF.

This clonotype has ten or more counts. This rearrangement joins TRBV20-1 to TRBJ2-7; 8 positions agree with TRBD1. CDR1 is DFQATT and CDR2 is SNEGSKA in the germline V gene (reference sequence). J gave up 5 bases and V 1 base, and 4 bases lay outside the gene matches. The CDR3 sequence is 13 residues long. The CDR3 coding sequence is TGCAGTGCTAGAGGGACAGGGTACCACGAGCAGTACTTC. Translating gives CSARGTGYHEQYF.